The clone carrying this T cell receptor (beta chain) has at least ten counts. No antigen is known for it. The CDR3 covers 13 residues. In germline, CDR1 is SGHAT, CDR2 FQNNGV. V lost 0 bases, J lost 1 base, and 3 bases lay in between. The data were obtained in a study of CD8 T cells in Susac syndrome. Study-wide results and limits: The study identified about fifteen and five Susac-specific public clones in total CD8+ and CD8+ TEMRA repertoires.

Reverse transcription of about 0.5 to 1 ug RNA used random hexamers. The authors amplified TCR beta CDR3 across 54 Vbeta and 13 Jbeta using immunoSEQ multiplex PCR. TCRdb reprocessed the immunoSEQ multiplex PCR reads via MiXCR and lists one record per CDR3 protein. Among some 200,000 distinct CDR3 sequences, roughly 94% were seen once, and the ten largest hold around 0.16%. The chain uses TRBV11-2 and TRBJ1-1; no firm D call. This receptor was identified in a human donor with Susac syndrome. Sequenced: CD8+ T cells from PBMCs. CDR3 nucleotide sequence: TGTGCCAGCAGCTTAGACAGGAACACTGAAGCTTTCTTT. Its protein is CASSLDRNTEAFF.